This T cell receptor (beta chain) derives from a study of human T cells and chemical hapten exposure. Regarding the study as a whole: Sensitizing with DPC caused no change in TCRs above 1 in 1000 frequency. Versus controls, significantly more large CDR3 similarity clusters arose from expanded TCRs.

This CDR3 has 14 amino acids. CDR1 and CDR2 from the germline V gene are SGHVS and FNYEAQ. Trimming left V 5 bases short and J 5 bases short, with 13 bases between. Each cDNA molecule in the library carried unique molecular identifiers. TCRdb re-derived calls from the RACE reads in MiXCR, one entry per CDR3 protein. Of about 84,000 distinct CDR3 sequences listed, under 11% are singletons. Time point described: patch test 2, 6 weeks after DPC sensitization. As for treatment: therapeutic diphenylcyclopropenone sensitization with weekly scalp DPC. This clonotype was detected many times. Its target is not known.

This sample comprised whole blood, obtained in connection with sensitization to the hapten diphenylcyclopropenone (DPC). The chain links TRBV7-6 to TRBJ2-1; maybe TRBD2 (6 bases). This TCR was sampled from a woman in her 50s with alopecia areata. Some clones in this sample may be carry-over from other donors' samples. CDR3 DNA: TGTGCCAGCAGCAACCGGTGGAGGGACAATGAGCAGTTCTTC. It translates to CASSNRWRDNEQFF.